These 23 T cell receptor beta chains were all obtained from the same sample, sequenced in a study of CD8+ T cells in alopecia areata. The sample's treatment: oral pan-JAK inhibitor, 5-10 mg twice daily. Reverse transcription of extracted RNA yielded cDNA, which provided the sequencing template. Measured with immunoSEQ multiplex PCR; TCRdb has only the in-frame clones, and not every one. The sample has under 300,000 clones, roughly 60% seen once; the top ten hold 0.75% to 0.95%. The sample in question was CD4+ T cells sorted from blood, obtained at week 52, from a patient treated with tofacitinib. Receptors were obtained from a human donor with alopecia areata.

V gene TRBV18 combines with J gene TRBJ1-1, with 9 positions matching TRBD1. The CDR3 is 15 amino acids. Germline loops: CDR1 KGHSH, CDR2 LQKENI. The junction had 7 bases not matched to a gene; V was cut back by 0 bases and J by 8 bases. The CDR3 reads CASSPPGGTGMEAFF. As DNA, the CDR3 is TGTGCCAGCTCACCACCGGGGGGGACAGGGATGGAAGCTTTCTTT.

This clone was counted ten times or more. The gene calls are TRBV12-5 and TRBJ2-6; D unclear. The CDR3 length is 14 residues. Germline V CDR1 and CDR2: LGHNT, FRNRAP. Deletions cut 1 base from V and 2 bases from J, with 3 bases between. This CDR3 reads CASGLGAGANVLTF. Written as DNA, the CDR3 is TGTGCTAGTGGTTTGGGGGCTGGGGCCAACGTCCTGACTTTC.

This sequence joins TRBV5-1 and TRBJ2-7; D is uncertain. CDR1 is SGHRS, CDR2 YFSETQ, per germline. The CDR3 is 13 residues long. The germline V and J ends were trimmed by 5 bases and 3 bases, with 12 bases remaining between them. CDR3 amino acids: CASRRPGHYEQYF. DNA of the CDR3: TGCGCCAGCAGACGCCCTGGGCACTACGAGCAGTACTTC.

The genes are TRBV18 and TRBJ2-5; D gene unclear. Germline lookup yields CDR1 KGHSH and CDR2 LQKENI. The ends were cut back, 6 bases at V and 4 bases at J, with 12 bases in the middle. This CDR3 is built from 13 residues. The CDR3 bases are TGTGCCAGCTCTCGATCGTTTGGAGAGACCCAGTACTTC. Translated, it gives CASSRSFGETQYF.

CDR3 DNA sequence: TGTGCCTGGAGTGTTTCACTAGCACTCAATGAGCAGTTCTTC. Its translation: CAWSVSLALNEQFF. This chain links TRBV30 with TRBJ2-1; possible D gene TRBD2, 6 bases. The CDR3 loop spans 14 amino acids. V dropped 0 bases and J dropped 6 bases, with 12 bases sitting between them. CDR1 is GTSNPN and CDR2 is SVGIG in the germline V gene (reference sequence).

This chain uses TRBV6-5 with TRBJ2-3; the D is unclear. CDR1 is MNHEY, CDR2 SVGAGI, per germline. V lost 3 bases and J lost 4, with 8 bases in between. The CDR3 totals 13 residues. CDR3 protein: CASSYSSPDTQYF. The CDR3 bases are TGTGCCAGCAGTTATTCGAGTCCAGATACGCAGTATTTT.

The chain is built from TRBV18 and TRBJ1-1, with D unclear. The CDR3 length is 14 residues. CDR1 is KGHSH, CDR2 LQKENI, per germline. Trimming took 3 bases from V and 7 from J, leaving 15 bases between them. CDR3 nucleotides: TGTGCCAGCTCACCGGAACGGCAGGCCAGTGAAGCTTTCTTT. Its translation: CASSPERQASEAFF.

The chain recombines TRBV29-1 with TRBJ1-5; no clear D. The CDR3 covers 13 residues. CDR1 is SQVTM, CDR2 ANQGSEA, per germline. The V end was cut by 4 bases, the J end by 6 bases, with 13 bases between. Here the CDR3 reads CSVVFPYGQPQHF. The CDR3 region has the DNA TGCAGCGTTGTTTTTCCGTACGGTCAGCCCCAGCATTTT. The whole variable domain, remainder taken from reference TRBV29-1 and TRBJ1-5, is SAVISQKPSRDICQRGTSLTIQCQVDSQVTMMFWYRQQPGQSLTLIATANQGSEATYESGFVIDKFPISRPNLTFSTLTVSNMSPEDSSIYLCSVVFPYGQPQHFGDGTRLSIL.

In this sample, this clone turned up a few times. J is TRBJ2-3 and V is TRBV2; maybe TRBD1 (5 bases). Per germline, CDR1 SNHLY and CDR2 FYNNEI. This CDR3 comprises 15 residues. Trimming shortened V by 3 bases and J by 4 bases, and 14 bases separated the two germline ends. The CDR3 nucleotides are TGTGCCAGCAGTGAGCAGGGTTCAACCTCAGATACGCAGTATTTT. It is translated as CASSEQGSTSDTQYF.

The chain joins TRBV5-1 to TRBJ1-6, with a tentative D call TRBD1 (5 bases). Germline V gives CDR1 SGHRS, CDR2 YFSETQ. CDR3 size: 14 residues. V gave up 4 bases and J gave up 7 bases, with 12 bases separating them. The chain's CDR3 is CASSTGPTNSPLHF. The CDR3 DNA follows: TGCGCCAGCAGCACGGGACCGACCAATTCACCCCTCCACTTT. The complete variable domain, with remaining parts taken from reference TRBV5-1 and TRBJ1-6, reads KAGVTQTPRYLIKTRGQQVTLSCSPISGHRSVSWYQQTPGQGLQFLFEYFSETQRNKGNFPGRFSGRQFSNSRSEMNVSTLELGDSALYLCASSTGPTNSPLHFGNGTRLTVT.

This clone was recorded a few times. The genes are TRBV25-1 and TRBJ1-4, with 11 bases identical to TRBD1. CDR1 is MGHDK and CDR2 is SYGVNS in the germline V gene. The CDR3 has 15 residues. With 5 bases clipped from V and 7 bases from J, the junction kept 6 bases outside the gene matches. The CDR3 nucleotides read TGTGCCAGCAGTTCCCCGGGACAGGGGGTTGAAAAACTGTTTTTT. It translates to CASSSPGQGVEKLFF. Complete variable domain (other parts from reference TRBV25-1 and TRBJ1-4): EADIYQTPRYLVIGTGKKITLECSQTMGHDKMYWYQQDPGMELHLIHYSYGVNSTEKGDLSSESTVSRIRTEHFPLTLESARPSHTSQYLCASSSPGQGVEKLFFGSGTQLSVL.

This clone has more than one count but fewer than ten. The rearrangement joins TRBV30 to TRBJ2-7, with 8 nucleotides matching TRBD1. This CDR3 is built from 15 residues. V gave up 2 bases and J gave up 7 bases; unmatched junction bases: 13. Germline V lookup: CDR1 GTSNPN, CDR2 SVGIG (reference sequence). The CDR3 protein is CAWSPGTGPTREQYF. The CDR3 coding sequence is TGTGCCTGGAGTCCCGGGACAGGACCAACTAGGGAGCAGTACTTC.

This clone was seen a few times. The chain joins TRBV29-1 to TRBJ2-3, with D unresolved. This CDR3 has 14 residues. V was clipped by 3 bases and J by 3 bases, with 13 bases between them. The germline CDR1 and CDR2 sequences are SQVTM and ANQGSEA. The CDR3 reads CSVEDAGATDTQYF. The DNA for the CDR3 is TGCAGCGTTGAGGACGCAGGAGCGACAGATACGCAGTATTTT.

The gene calls are TRBV5-6 and TRBJ2-3; D might be TRBD2 (6 bases). The CDR3 extends over 14 amino acids. Germline V gene sequence: CDR1 SGHDT, CDR2 YYEEEE. The V end was cut by 2 bases, the J end by 9 bases, with 16 bases between. The CDR3, as DNA: TGTGCCAGCAGCTTATGGAGCGGGTTCGGAACGCAGTATTTT. This codes for CASSLWSGFGTQYF.

This clone was found a few times. The chain uses TRBV7-9 and TRBJ2-1; no clear D gene. CDR3 size: 14 residues. Looked up from germline, CDR1 is SEHNR and CDR2 is FQNEAQ (reference sequence). V lost 3 bases to trimming and J lost 7 bases, with 13 bases between them. As DNA, the CDR3 is TGTGCCAGCAGCTTCCCTCCATCACGGAATGAGCAGTTCTTC. Translating it yields CASSFPPSRNEQFF.

The chain uses TRBV29-1 and TRBJ2-2, with TRBD2 identical over 8 bases. Germline V CDR1 and CDR2: SQVTM, ANQGSEA. The CDR3 runs 17 residues. V shed 3 bases, J shed 0 bases, and the junction held 9 bases outside the gene matches. This CDR3 reads CSVDGGGRSSNTGELFF. CDR3 coding DNA: TGCAGCGTTGATGGCGGGGGGAGATCCTCGAACACCGGGGAGCTGTTTTTT.

The rearrangement joins TRBV7-2 to TRBJ2-1; D may be TRBD1 (5 bases). The V end lost 0 bases, the J end lost 6 bases, and 9 bases lay between the germline ends. Per germline, CDR1 SGHTA and CDR2 FQGNSA. The CDR3 covers 14 residues. The chain's CDR3 is CASSLAWTSNEQFF. In DNA, the CDR3 is TGTGCCAGCAGCTTAGCGTGGACATCCAATGAGCAGTTCTTC.

This chain links TRBV4-1 with TRBJ1-4, with 7 bases aligning to TRBD1. The CDR3 length is 16 residues. V shed 0 bases and J 3 bases; nucleotides not matched to a gene: 4. Germline V gene lookup returns CDR1 MGHRA and CDR2 YSYEKL. CDR3 bases: TGCGCCAGCAGCCAAGATCTGGGGACAGCTAATGAAAAACTGTTTTTT. Protein sequence: CASSQDLGTANEKLFF.

The chain recombines TRBV29-1 with TRBJ1-2; D uncertain. Trimming left V 0 bases short and J 6 bases short, with 8 bases between. The V gene's germline CDR1 is SQVTM and CDR2 ANQGSEA. This CDR3 has 12 residues. Written as DNA, the CDR3 is TGCAGCGTTGAAGATGGTGTGAATGGCTACACCTTC. The encoded protein is CSVEDGVNGYTF. Full variable domain (remainder filled in from reference TRBV29-1 and TRBJ1-2): SAVISQKPSRDICQRGTSLTIQCQVDSQVTMMFWYRQQPGQSLTLIATANQGSEATYESGFVIDKFPISRPNLTFSTLTVSNMSPEDSSIYLCSVEDGVNGYTFGSGTRLTVV.

This clone was seen a few times. The chain links TRBV19 to TRBJ1-5, with D tentatively TRBD1 (5 bases). V lost 9 bases and J 0 bases, leaving 9 bases between the germline ends. In germline, CDR1 is LNHDA, CDR2 SQIVND (reference sequence). The CDR3 runs 13 residues. DNA of the CDR3: TGTGCCAGCAGGGTGCATAGCAATCAGCCCCAGCATTTT. Residues: CASRVHSNQPQHF.

The gene calls are TRBV7-2 and TRBJ2-2; D is tentatively TRBD1 or TRBD2 (5 bases each). V lost 5 bases, J lost 4 bases, and 8 bases lay in between. Germline V gene lookup returns CDR1 SGHTA and CDR2 FQGNSA. CDR3 length equals 13 residues. This CDR3 is CASSRDGTGELFF. The CDR3 bases are TGTGCCAGCAGCCGGGACGGCACCGGGGAGCTGTTTTTT.

In its sample, this clone was seen once. The CDR3 coding sequence is TGTGCCACCAGCTCACGAGGCAGTGAGACCCAGTACTTC. Translating it yields CATSSRGSETQYF. The gene calls are TRBV15 and TRBJ2-5; D not resolved. This CDR3 has 13 residues. Per the germline V gene, CDR1 is LNHNV and CDR2 is YYDKDF (reference sequence). V lost 5 bases to trimming and J lost 5 bases, with 12 bases between them.

The chain is built from TRBV12-5 and TRBJ1-2; D is uncertain. V was shortened by 5 bases and J by 4 bases, with 11 bases between the two germline ends. CDR1 is LGHNT and CDR2 is FRNRAP in the germline V gene. This CDR3 comprises 13 residues. Here the CDR3 DNA reads TGTGCTAGTGGTCAAAGCGCCATCTATGGCTACACCTTC. This gives the protein CASGQSAIYGYTF.